This T cell receptor beta chain was found in a study of T cells in Graves' hyperthyroidism and ophthalmopathy. As for the study in general: Specimen type is peripheral blood, collected at initial diagnosis prior to any treatment.

In this sample, this clonotype turned up many times. PBMCs were obtained from 10 ml fresh peripheral blood. Amplification yielded TCR beta CDR3 regions, with RNA transcripts as the source. In the first-round RT-PCR of the TCR CDR3, the HTBI primer set was used. A single record per CDR3 protein comes from TCRdb applying MiXCR to the multiplex PCR reads. The data contain approximately 590,000 distinct CDR3 sequences, 15% to 19% of them seen just once; the ten biggest clones take up under 7.5%. Sequences were obtained from blood. The receptor was isolated from a woman in her thirties with Graves' hyperthyroidism.

CDR3 sequence: CASQGSKNNEQFF. CDR3 nucleotides: TGTGCCAGCCAGGGGAGTAAGAACAATGAGCAGTTCTTC. This rearrangement joins TRBV5-8 to TRBJ2-1; weak D call: TRBD1 (6 bases). The V gene lost 7 bases and the J gene lost 5 bases, with 13 bases spanning the gap. The CDR3 has 13 amino acids. Germline V CDR1 and CDR2: SGHTS, YDEGEE.